The T cell receptor beta chain described here comes from a study of TIL therapy for anti-PD-1-resistant metastatic lung cancer (dated by TCRdb to 2020 to 2023). A note on the overall study: Before any PD-1/PD-L1 blockade was given, tumors were harvested, nivolumab was then administered, and patients who progressed went on to receive lymphodepletion, an infusion of expanded TIL, and IL-2. Enrolled patients had a median age of around 51 years (range 38-75) and a median tumor PD-L1 proportion score of approximately 6.6%. The cohort was composed predominantly of lung adenocarcinoma, with several EGFR-mutant and two ALK-rearranged tumors included, and half of patients were identified as current or former smokers. A median non-synonymous tumor mutation burden of under 1.9 mutations per megabase was determined across the cohort by whole-exome sequencing. Clonotypes were tracked across tumor, expanded TIL product and serial blood samples by T cell receptor beta sequencing of tumor and peripheral blood.

As to this clone: Its antigen remains unidentified. No base qualities exist here, and no much larger clone lies one base off it.

In the paper's terms, the time point label means: pre-treatment sample, taken before nivolumab and TIL therapy. A phase I trial run at two centers enrolled adults with stage 4 NSCLC between October 2017 and 2020. Samples were obtained from a single-arm, open-label phase I trial in which tumor-infiltrating lymphocyte therapy with nivolumab was evaluated in advanced non-small cell lung cancer. Blood mononuclear cells were isolated from EDTA tubes by Ficoll gradient and were snap-frozen as pellets, and DNA was extracted with a Qiagen mini-prep kit. Paper-wide results and their limitations: The cohort was highly selected, with more treatment-naive, never-smoker and oncogene-addicted patients than typical, limiting generalizability. The baseline peripheral repertoire was partially replaced by infused TIL clonotypes, which then decayed over months, and no apparent association between persistence and response was found. The study protocol defined all tumor marker inferences as exploratory.

The immunoSEQ v3 hsTCRB kit was used to amplify TCR beta CDR3 regions from genomic DNA through bias-controlled multiplex PCR. The TCR libraries were sequenced on an Illumina NextSeq 500 to approximately 2 million read pairs for survey level or about 4.5-6 million read pairs for deep level. The authors processed their data as follows. Clonality was reported by immunoSEQ Analyzer software, which also assigned V, D and J genes and filtered out non-productive sequences. Repertoires of infused TIL and blood were compared using productive Simpson clonality and the Morisita overlap index of productive TRB rearrangements. Absolute clonotype counts in blood were estimated as lymphocyte count times CD3+ fraction times the clone's productive frequency. This is the immuneACCESS table as TCRdb keeps it, with only in-frame sequences that have V and J called. A part of the clones is gone; compared with another copy, unresolved V genes explain less than half, and the rest is unexplained. V and J calls and clone size follow that table, whereas D and trimming were derived from the DNA. Across this sample there are about 36,000 clones, with roughly 80% seen only once. About 5.7% of the sample lies in the top ten.

At the junction V is shortened by 8 bases and J by 2 bases, with 12 bases in between. Counted from cysteine to phenylalanine, this CDR3 has 13 amino acids. The sequence is cut down to CDR3 DNA, 39 bases in frame from base 1. CDR1 is given as SGHTA and CDR2 as FQGNSA, both from the germline V gene. The source was blood, collected at baseline. This receptor was obtained from a person between 25 and 79 years old with non-small cell lung cancer. The rearranged chain carries TRBV7-2 and TRBJ2-5; the D region possibly corresponds to TRBD2 (6 bases align). The CDR3 in this case is CASGRGVQETQYF. The nucleotide sequence reads as follows: TGTGCCAGCGGTCGCGGGGTTCAAGAGACCCAGTACTTC.